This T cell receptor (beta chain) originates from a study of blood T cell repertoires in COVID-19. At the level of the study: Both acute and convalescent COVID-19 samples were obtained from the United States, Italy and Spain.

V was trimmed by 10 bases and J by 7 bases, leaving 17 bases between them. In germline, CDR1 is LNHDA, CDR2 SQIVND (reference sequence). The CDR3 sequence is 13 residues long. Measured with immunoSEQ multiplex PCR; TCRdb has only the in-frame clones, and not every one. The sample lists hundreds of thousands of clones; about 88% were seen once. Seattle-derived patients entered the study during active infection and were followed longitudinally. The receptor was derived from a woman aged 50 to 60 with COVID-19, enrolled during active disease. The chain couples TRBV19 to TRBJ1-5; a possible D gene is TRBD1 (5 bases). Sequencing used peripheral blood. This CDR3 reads CATGSPGGQPQHF. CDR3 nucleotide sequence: TGTGCCACTGGGTCCCCGGGGGGACAGCCCCAGCATTTT.